This TCR beta chain was captured in a study of cytomegalovirus exposure and HLA in healthy donors. The overall study: There were some 380 genotyped donors. Of these, 75% to 85% fell in the genetic ancestry cluster associated with self-reported Caucasian donors.

On this clone itself: Its specificity is not known.

V was clipped by 5 bases and J by 2 bases, with 13 bases between them. Germline V gives CDR1 WSHSY, CDR2 SAAADI. The length of the CDR3 is 15 residues. Study-wide results and limits: Productive status was seen about 87% or about 30% of the time for most TCR beta V segments in an earlier analysis. Overall, about 160 TCR beta chains were annotated as cytomegalovirus-associated. TCR beta chain V- and J-gene trimming was linked, in a later analysis, to a missense variant in DCLRE1C.

Amplification used 60 Vbeta primers and 13 Jbeta primers. Generated by immunoSEQ multiplex PCR, the TCRdb table keeps only in-frame clones and is missing some. The table records 160,000 or so clones, approximately 88% of them present only once. The rearrangement links TRBV10-2 to TRBJ1-3, with D possibly being TRBD1 (6 bases). The sequencing input was PBMCs. The source of this sequence is a young woman in good health and CMV-seronegative. CDR3 sequence (DNA): TGCGCCAGCAGTCGTCAGGGGTCTACTGGAAACACCATATATTTT. It translates to CASSRQGSTGNTIYF.